This TCR beta chain was retrieved from a study of T cells after yellow fever vaccination. General study findings and limits: Weaker, the secondary response peaked sooner, at day 5 versus 15. Post-booster repertoires again held most primary-vaccination clones (roughly 95% CD4, 75% to 90% CD8). There was a small share of clonotypes that showed up in both the CD4 and CD8 compartments.

This clonotype has only a few counts. No antigen is known for it. Production of TCR cDNA was by 5'RACE template switching, which also added a universal primer site and UMIs. MiXCR, run by TCRdb on the 5' RACE reads, gives a single entry per CDR3 protein. Here the sample spans 450,000 to 600,000 distinct CDR3 sequences, approximately 13% being singletons. V was pared by 1 base and J by 1 base, with 3 bases of the junction left unmatched. This CDR3 comprises 16 residues. The germline V gene encodes CDR1 LNHNV and CDR2 YYDKDF (reference sequence). The sequence came from a man aged 25-40 years who received the YFV17D yellow fever vaccine. The sample in question was PBMCs, obtained on the day of the yellow fever booster vaccination. The chain links TRBV15 to TRBJ2-5; 10 bases are a match to TRBD2. As DNA, the CDR3 is TGTGCCACCAGCAGAGGTAGCGGGGGGATCCAAGAGACCCAGTACTTC. It codes for CATSRGSGGIQETQYF.